The T cell receptor (beta chain) under discussion was sequenced for a study of cytomegalovirus exposure and HLA in healthy donors. Study-wide findings and caveats: Later, an analysis showed that TCR beta chains associated with HLA were more clonally expanded than others that were equally common.

CDR1 is SGHRS, CDR2 YFSETQ, per germline. This CDR3 has 14 residues. V lost 1 base and J 1 base, leaving 8 bases between the germline ends. This clone was detected a few times. The antigen remains unidentified. PCR was performed using 60 Vbeta and 13 Jbeta primers. Libraries were prepared by immunoSEQ multiplex PCR; TCRdb keeps only in-frame clonotypes and omits some of them. The sample shows some 190,000 clones, less than 90% of them seen only once. The TCR was taken from a woman in her thirties in good health and CMV-seronegative. V usage is TRBV5-1 and J usage is TRBJ1-2, with D hard to call. The sequencing input was PBMCs. As DNA, the CDR3 is TGCGCCAGCAGCTTGACTACCCTTAACTATGGCTACACCTTC. This translates into CASSLTTLNYGYTF.